This note documents a single T cell receptor beta chain sequence. Its antigen remains unknown. This specimen comes from a study of T cells after yellow fever vaccination. The study, taken as a whole, reports: Few clonotypes appeared in both CD4 and CD8 compartments.

The authors made TCR cDNA by 5'RACE template switching, adding a universal primer site and UMIs. TCRdb ran MiXCR on the 5' RACE reads and lists one entry per CDR3 protein. The sample lists 250,000 to 400,000 distinct CDR3 sequences, over 3.5% seen once, with approximately 20% in the top ten. Trimming shortened V by 0 bases and J by 4 bases, and 12 bases separated the two germline ends. The germline CDR1 and CDR2 sequences are LGHNA and YSLEER. The CDR3 extends over 15 amino acids. This specimen consisted of PBMCs, obtained 15 days after the yellow fever booster vaccination. The genes are TRBV4-3 and TRBJ1-1, with D hard to call. This receptor was taken from a man aged 18 to 30 who received the YFV17D yellow fever vaccine. CDR3 residues: CASSQDWSAGTEAFF. CDR3 sequence (DNA): TGCGCCAGCAGCCAAGATTGGTCGGCAGGCACTGAAGCTTTCTTT.